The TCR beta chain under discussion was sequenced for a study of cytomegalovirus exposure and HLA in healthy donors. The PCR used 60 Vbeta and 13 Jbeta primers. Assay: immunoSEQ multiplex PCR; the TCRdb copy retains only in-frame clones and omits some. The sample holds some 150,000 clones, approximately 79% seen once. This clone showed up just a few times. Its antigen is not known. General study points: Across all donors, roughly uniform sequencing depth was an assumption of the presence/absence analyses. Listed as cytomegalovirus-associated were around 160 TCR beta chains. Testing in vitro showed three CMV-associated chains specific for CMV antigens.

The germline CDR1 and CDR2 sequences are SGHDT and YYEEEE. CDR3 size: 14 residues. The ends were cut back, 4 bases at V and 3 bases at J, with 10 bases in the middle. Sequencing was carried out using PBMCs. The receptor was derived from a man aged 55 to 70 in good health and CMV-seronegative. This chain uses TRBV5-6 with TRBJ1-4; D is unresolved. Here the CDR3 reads CASSREGSNEKLFF. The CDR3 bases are TGTGCCAGCAGCCGGGAGGGTTCTAATGAAAAACTGTTTTTT.